This T cell receptor beta chain comes out of a study of blood T cells in healthy people across ages. A J-beta primer mix and a sample-barcoded 5' primer were used in a second PCR of roughly 7 to 12 cycles. Every molecule of cDNA carried a tag from a template-switch adaptor with 12 random nucleotides. TCRdb fed the 5' RACE reads into MiXCR, producing one record per CDR3 protein. This sample has 800,000 to 950,000 distinct CDR3 sequences, with 29% found just once. Comments on this clonotype: One junction end disagrees with the germline gene, perhaps due to a read error.

Per the germline V gene, CDR1 is SGHRS and CDR2 is YFSETQ. This CDR3 is built from 16 residues. The sample was also reused in another study, on T cells of mothers and their children.

The sequencing sample was made of blood. The chain links TRBV5-1 to TRBJ1-1; TRBD1 is a possible D gene (6 bases). This clonotype originated in a woman aged 40 to 50 in good health. For the CDR3, the DNA is TGCGCCGGCAGCTTGGGAGGAGACAGGCCGGGGGCTGAAGCTTTCTTT. Protein sequence: CAGSLGGDRPGAEAFF.